This T cell receptor beta chain was sequenced in a study of blood T cells in healthy people across ages. Sample-barcoded 5' priming and a J-beta primer mix drove a second PCR of about 6 to 12 cycles. Each CDR3 protein gets one entry after TCRdb re-called the 5' RACE reads with MiXCR. The sample has 800,000 or so distinct CDR3 sequences, 25% seen once. Trimming shortened V by 7 bases and J by 4 bases, and 10 bases separated the two germline ends. The V gene's germline CDR1 is SGHAT and CDR2 FQNNGV. This CDR3 has 13 amino acids. These data were also filed under a second study, of T cells of mothers and their children.

The sample was blood. This TCR was recovered from a boy between 5 and 17 years old in good health. V and J are TRBV11-2 and TRBJ2-2; D is unclear. The CDR3 sequence: CASNPWITGELFF. CDR3 sequence (DNA): TGTGCCAGCAACCCCTGGATCACCGGGGAGCTGTTTTTT.